This T cell receptor (beta chain) was observed in a study of blood T cell repertoires in COVID-19. This CDR3 has 14 residues. Germline CDR1 reads MNHEY; CDR2 reads SMNVEV (reference sequence). Trimming stripped 3 bases from V and 0 bases from J, with 7 bases between. Original processing notes: Scientists estimated how many nucleated cells there were by amplifying reference gene primers. TCRdb's table, derived via immunoSEQ multiplex PCR, lists solely in-frame clones and lacks some. V, J and clone size reflect that table, while D and trimming were determined from the DNA. The sample consists of around 170,000 clones, approximately 80% of them appearing once.

The sequence was obtained from a human donor in a cohort sampled during active COVID-19. The V gene is TRBV27, the J gene TRBJ2-3; tentative D call: TRBD1 (6 bases). Sample: peripheral blood. The CDR3 spells CASSLTGSTDTQYF. For the CDR3, the DNA is TGTGCCAGCAGTTTGACAGGAAGCACAGATACGCAGTATTTT.